This is a list of T cell receptor beta chains from one sample in a study of T cell responses to AZD1222 COVID-19 vaccine. The protocol was immunoSEQ multiplex PCR, while the TCRdb copy is restricted to in-frame clones and leaves out a portion. The data show around 140,000 clones, 92% seen once. This specimen consisted of peripheral blood, obtained 28 days after the second AZD1222 dose. The origin of the receptors is an adult who received the AZD1222 COVID-19 vaccine. Both conserved end residues are part of each CDR3. The D gene is left open where the match is weak. Rows give clone size only sometimes, using once, few, many, or a class for an expanded clone.

j_call	clone_size	d_call	v_call	cdr3_aa	cdr3_nt
TRBJ2-5	-	-	TRBV6-5	CASRENDGRETQYF	TGTGCCAGCAGGGAGAATGACGGGAGAGAGACCCAGTACTTC
TRBJ1-5	-	-	TRBV30	CAWSRLGQPQHF	TGTGCCTGGAGTCGTTTGGGTCAGCCCCAGCATTTT
TRBJ2-2	-	TRBD1	TRBV6-2/TRBV6-3	CASSYHRGLDTGELFF	TGTGCCAGCAGTTACCACAGGGGGCTGGACACCGGGGAGCTGTTTTTT
TRBJ2-2	-	-	TRBV28	CASSLSLGELFF	TGTGCCAGCAGTTTGTCTCTTGGGGAGCTGTTTTTT
TRBJ1-1	-	-	TRBV28	CASSFSGQGVTEAFF	TGTGCCAGCAGTTTCTCGGGGCAGGGAGTCACTGAAGCTTTCTTT
TRBJ1-1	-	-	TRBV6-5	CASSRTENTEAFF	TGTGCCAGCAGCCGAACAGAGAACACTGAAGCTTTCTTT
TRBJ1-5	-	-	TRBV6-6	CASSPGAGTSNQPQHF	TGTGCCAGCAGTCCCGGGGCAGGCACTAGCAATCAGCCCCAGCATTTT
TRBJ2-3	-	TRBD2	TRBV7-2	CASSLRREADTQYF	TGTGCCAGCAGCTTACGGCGGGAGGCAGATACGCAGTATTTT
TRBJ2-3	-	-	TRBV7-9	CASSLGLQGALYF	TGTGCCAGCAGCTTGGGATTACAGGGAGCCCTGTATTTT
TRBJ2-5	-	-	TRBV6-1	CASSEAARGEETQYF	TGTGCCAGCAGTGAAGCGGCGAGGGGAGAAGAGACCCAGTACTTC
TRBJ2-7	-	TRBD1	TRBV7-9	CASSLDRASTNF	TGTGCCAGCAGCTTGGACAGGGCTAGCACAAACTTC
TRBJ1-2	-	-	TRBV11-2	CASSLVGGGIGYTF	TGTGCCAGCAGCTTAGTTGGGGGAGGCATTGGCTACACCTTC
TRBJ2-1	-	-	TRBV14	CASSQYEVPYNEQFF	TGTGCCAGCAGCCAGTATGAGGTTCCCTACAATGAGCAGTTCTTC
TRBJ2-1	-	TRBD2	TRBV4-3	CASSQDPRTSGINEQFF	TGCGCCAGCAGCCAAGACCCCCGGACTAGCGGGATCAATGAGCAGTTCTTC
TRBJ1-5	-	-	TRBV19	CASSTLEGVWHQPQHF	TGTGCCAGTAGTACCCTGGAAGGGGTTTGGCATCAGCCCCAGCATTTT
TRBJ1-3	-	-	TRBV4-3	CASSQEAPGGEGNTIYF	TGCGCCAGCAGCCAAGAGGCCCCGGGGGGGGAGGGAAACACCATATATTTT
TRBJ2-7	-	-	TRBV9	CASSVEGGNIPSEQYF	TGTGCCAGCAGCGTAGAGGGGGGAAACATCCCCTCCGAGCAGTACTTC
TRBJ2-7	-	-	TRBV19	CASSISLHSYEQYF	TGTGCCAGTAGTATAAGTCTTCATTCCTACGAGCAGTACTTC
TRBJ2-7	-	-	TRBV4-3	CASSQERASPYEQYF	TGCGCCAGCAGCCAAGAGAGGGCCAGTCCCTACGAGCAGTACTTC
TRBJ2-5	-	TRBD2	TRBV7-2	CASSLQREVYETQYF	TGTGCCAGTAGCTTACAGCGGGAGGTCTATGAGACCCAGTACTTC
TRBJ2-7	-	-	TRBV30	CAWSVPESEQYF	TGTGCCTGGAGTGTACCTGAAAGCGAGCAGTACTTC
TRBJ2-3	-	TRBD1	TRBV5-5	CASSLPIQGALDTQYF	TGTGCCAGCAGCCTCCCCATCCAGGGGGCTTTAGATACGCAGTATTTT
TRBJ1-6	-	-	TRBV3-1/TRBV3-2	CASSQGVDSPLHF	TGTGCCAGCAGCCAAGGCGTAGATTCACCCCTCCACTTT
TRBJ2-5	-	TRBD2	TRBV7-2	CASSGSGTSQETQYF	TGTGCCAGCAGTGGTAGCGGGACCTCACAAGAGACCCAGTACTTC
TRBJ2-7	-	TRBD1	TRBV18	CASSGDRGVSSYEQYF	TGTGCCAGCTCAGGAGACAGGGGAGTTTCCTCCTACGAGCAGTACTTC
TRBJ1-5	-	-	TRBV19	CASSWGNNNQPQHF	TGTGCCAGTAGTTGGGGTAACAACAATCAGCCCCAGCATTTT
TRBJ1-2	-	-	TRBV7-2	CASSFPGPLPNGYTF	TGTGCCAGCAGCTTTCCGGGACCACTGCCGAATGGCTACACCTTC
TRBJ2-6	-	TRBD1	TRBV24-1	CATSVGTGVTNVLTF	TGTGCCACCAGTGTGGGGACAGGGGTTACCAACGTCCTGACTTTC
TRBJ1-5	-	-	TRBV24-1	CATSAASGQPQHF	TGTGCCACCAGTGCCGCCTCGGGTCAGCCCCAGCATTTT
TRBJ1-1	-	-	TRBV7-2	CAIDYVGQPNTEAFF	TGTGCCATCGACTATGTTGGACAGCCGAACACTGAAGCTTTCTTT
TRBJ2-7	-	-	TRBV6-5	CASREGLTYEQYF	TGTGCCAGCAGGGAGGGCCTAACCTACGAGCAGTACTTC
TRBJ2-2	-	TRBD2	TRBV7-2	CASSLAWGGNTGELFF	TGTGCCAGCAGCTTAGCGTGGGGGGGGAACACCGGGGAGCTGTTTTTT
TRBJ1-5	-	TRBD1	TRBV28	CASSWDRGNQPQHF	TGTGCCAGCAGTTGGGACAGGGGTAATCAGCCCCAGCATTTT
TRBJ2-2	-	TRBD2	TRBV9	CASSVVSGRAGELFF	TGTGCCAGCAGCGTAGTTAGCGGGAGGGCCGGGGAGCTGTTTTTT
TRBJ2-1	few	-	TRBV29-1	CSVAGGGTRGPYNEQFF	TGCAGCGTTGCAGGAGGGGGAACTAGGGGCCCCTACAATGAGCAGTTCTTC
TRBJ1-1	-	-	TRBV19	CASSFSIRDTEAFF	TGTGCCAGTAGTTTCTCAATCCGGGACACCGAAGCTTTCTTT
TRBJ2-1	-	-	TRBV9	CASSPRGTSINEQFF	TGTGCCAGCAGCCCCAGGGGGACTAGTATCAATGAGCAGTTCTTC
TRBJ1-2	-	TRBD1	TRBV28	CASSFTPGQGTYGYTF	TGTGCCAGCAGTTTCACTCCGGGACAGGGGACCTATGGCTACACCTTC
TRBJ2-7	few	-	TRBV12-3/TRBV12-4	CASSLGQGYEQYF	TGTGCCAGCAGTTTAGGGCAGGGCTACGAGCAGTACTTC
TRBJ1-1	-	-	TRBV28	CASSWGSLAFF	TGTGCCAGCAGTTGGGGTTCCTTAGCGTTCTTT
TRBJ2-5	-	-	TRBV27	CASSLAGTETQYF	TGTGCCAGCAGTTTAGCGGGTACAGAGACCCAGTACTTC
TRBJ1-1	-	-	TRBV29-1	CSSRDSSTEAFF	TGCAGCAGCCGGGACTCAAGCACTGAAGCTTTCTTT
TRBJ1-1	-	-	TRBV24-1	CATSDSGEANTEAFF	TGTGCCACCAGTGACTCAGGGGAGGCCAACACTGAAGCTTTCTTT
TRBJ2-1	-	TRBD1	TRBV11-2	CASSSGQGNEQFF	TGTGCCAGCAGCTCGGGACAGGGGAATGAGCAGTTCTTC
TRBJ2-2	-	-	TRBV4-1	CASSPLGVGHTGELFF	TGCGCCAGCAGCCCGCTCGGAGTTGGGCACACCGGGGAGCTGTTTTTT
TRBJ2-3	-	TRBD2	TRBV2	CAGAGGRTDTQYF	TGTGCGGGTGCGGGAGGGCGTACAGATACGCAGTATTTT
TRBJ1-2	-	-	TRBV13	CASSPRGTYGYTF	TGTGCCAGCAGCCCCCGGGGTACCTATGGCTACACCTTC
TRBJ2-1	-	TRBD2	TRBV3-1/TRBV3-2	CASSDSGGPYNEQFF	TGTGCCAGCAGTGATAGCGGGGGTCCCTACAATGAGCAGTTCTTC
TRBJ2-7	-	-	TRBV6-6	CASSRLGGTLTYEQYF	TGTGCCAGCAGCCGACTTGGGGGAACTCTGACCTACGAGCAGTACTTC
TRBJ1-3	once	-	TRBV14	CASSELSGNTIYF	TGTGCCAGCAGCGAGCTGAGTGGAAACACCATATATTTT
TRBJ1-5	-	-	TRBV6-6	CASSYGSYSNQPQHF	TGTGCCAGCAGTTACGGAAGCTATAGCAATCAGCCCCAGCATTTT